The 32 T cell receptor beta chains in this list originate from one sample, sequenced in a study of blood T cells in healthy people across ages. Sample-barcoded 5' priming and a J-beta primer mix drove a second PCR of about 6 to 12 cycles. TCRdb independently ran MiXCR on the 5' RACE reads; one entry per CDR3 protein. This table holds about 1.8 million distinct CDR3 sequences, approximately 50% found once. Sequenced material: blood. These receptors were obtained from a woman in her thirties or forties in good health.

This chain joins TRBV20-1 and TRBJ2-7; 11 bases map to TRBD1. The J call may be mistaken, given a closer DNA end match to TRBJ2-5. Germline CDR1 reads DFQATT; CDR2 reads SNEGSKA (reference sequence). CDR3 length: 16 residues. CDR3 protein: CSAREHGQGARETQYF. The CDR3 DNA follows: TGCAGTGCTAGGGAACACGGACAGGGGGCAAGAGAGACCCAGTACTTC.

A single count supports this clonotype. The CDR3 spells CASSPLPFGPIQHTQYF. In DNA form, the CDR3 reads TGTGCCAGCTCACCACTTCCCTTCGGTCCTATTCAACATACGCAGTATTTT. The rearrangement links TRBV18 to TRBJ2-3; D gene uncertain. CDR3 length equals 17 residues. The germline V gene has CDR1 KGHSH and CDR2 LQKENI. V was cut by 1 base and J by 7 bases, with 21 bases left in between.

The genes are TRBV24-1 and TRBJ2-7; D unresolved. TRBJ2-5 matches the DNA end more closely, so the J call is doubtful. CDR3 length equals 13 residues. From germline, CDR1 is KGHDR and CDR2 SFDVKD. The CDR3 is CATSDLSWETQYF. Written as DNA, the CDR3 is TGTGCCACCAGTGATCTTAGCTGGGAGACCCAGTACTTC.

This clonotype was seen a few times. This chain links TRBV6-6 with TRBJ2-3; 7 bases are shared with TRBD2. Trimming removed 0 bases from V and 0 bases from J; junction bases left unmatched: 3. Germline-derived CDR1 and CDR2 are MNHNY and SVGAGI (reference sequence). This CDR3 comprises 16 residues. CDR3 coding DNA: TGTGCCAGCAGTTACTCCCAGCGGGAAAGCACAGATACGCAGTATTTT. As protein: CASSYSQRESTDTQYF.

The V gene is TRBV15, the J gene TRBJ2-5; possibly TRBD1 for D (6 bases). V lost 5 bases, J lost 11 bases, and 15 bases lay in between. Germline CDR1 and CDR2: LNHNV and YYDKDF (reference sequence). The CDR3 loop spans 12 amino acids. CDR3 sequence reads: CATSYRVDEQYF. The DNA for the CDR3 is TGTGCCACCAGCTACAGGGTCGATGAGCAGTACTTC.

This clonotype is a singleton in its sample. Sequence at one end of the junction differs from germline and may be a read error. The chain employs TRBV19 and TRBJ2-5, with 9 bases that match TRBD1. The J call is in doubt because the DNA end fits TRBJ2-7 better. The CDR3 runs 14 residues. Germline assignment: CDR1 LNHDA and CDR2 SQIVND (reference sequence). The CDR3: CASSRDRVPSEQYF. The CDR3 region has the DNA TGCGCCAGTAGTAGGGACAGGGTCCCCTCCGAGCAGTACTTC.

This clonotype has more than one count but fewer than ten. This chain connects TRBV20-1 to TRBJ2-7; perhaps TRBD2 as D (6 bases). This CDR3 is 13 amino acids long. CDR1 and CDR2 from the germline V gene are DFQATT and SNEGSKA (reference sequence). Trimming took 3 bases from V and 4 from J, leaving 13 bases between them. CDR3 nucleotides: TGCAGTGCTAGCGGGACTCGGGATTACGAGCAGTACTTC. Encoded protein: CSASGTRDYEQYF.

This clonotype came up a few times. The chain carries TRBV4-2 and TRBJ2-7; D may correspond to TRBD1 or TRBD2 (5 bases each). TRBJ2-5 explains the end of the DNA better; the J call may be wrong. Per the germline V gene, CDR1 is LGHNA and CDR2 is YNFKEQ. The CDR3 has 15 residues. The CDR3 is CASSQEGLARETQYF. CDR3 bases: TGTGCCAGCAGCCAAGAGGGGCTAGCTCGAGAGACCCAGTACTTC.

The genes are TRBV10-3 and TRBJ2-4, with 9 bases lining up with TRBD1. Looked up from germline, CDR1 is ENHRY and CDR2 is SYGVKD. J was trimmed by 8 bases and V by 6 bases; bases with no gene match: 5. The CDR3 contains 13 residues. For the CDR3, the DNA is TGTGCCATCAGCCGGACAGGGGAGGACATTCAGTACTTC. Its protein product is CAISRTGEDIQYF.

The chain carries TRBV5-1 and TRBJ2-7, with TRBD2 identical over 7 bases. CDR1 is SGHRS and CDR2 is YFSETQ in the germline V gene. V lost 2 bases, J lost 5 bases, and 7 bases stayed unmatched. The CDR3 length is 14 residues. CDR3 in DNA: TGCGCCAGCAGCTTACAGCTAGCGGTCGACGAGCAGTACTTC. Translation gives CASSLQLAVDEQYF.

The chain joins TRBV5-4 to TRBJ2-2, with 9 bases fitting TRBD2. With V trimmed by 2 bases and J by 4 bases, 3 bases remained unmatched. CDR1 and CDR2 from the germline V gene are SGHNT and YYREEE (reference sequence). CDR3 size: 15 residues. The CDR3 here is CASSFSGGGTGELFF. The CDR3 DNA reads as TGTGCCAGCAGCTTTAGCGGGGGAGGCACCGGGGAGCTGTTTTTT.

This chain connects TRBV5-1 to TRBJ2-3, with 9 bases aligning to TRBD1. V shed 3 bases, J shed 3 bases, and the junction held 8 bases outside the gene matches. The CDR3 has 16 amino acids. CDR1 and CDR2 (germline): SGHRS, YFSETQ. The CDR3 DNA reads as TGCGCCAGCAGCTCTGACAGGACAGGGGAAACAGATACGCAGTATTTT. Translated: CASSSDRTGETDTQYF.

In its sample, this clonotype was seen a few times. The V and J genes are TRBV20-1 and TRBJ1-2, with D unresolved. The germline CDR1 and CDR2 sequences are DFQATT and SNEGSKA (reference sequence). Trimming cost V 0 bases and J 4 bases, with 12 bases left between them. The CDR3 is 14 residues long. CDR3 sequence: CSARDPTEPYGYTF. The CDR3 DNA reads TGCAGTGCTAGAGATCCGACGGAACCCTATGGCTACACCTTC.

This clonotype was observed a few times. The chain couples TRBV5-1 to TRBJ2-1, with unresolved D. CDR3 length equals 16 residues. The germline V gene encodes CDR1 SGHRS and CDR2 YFSETQ. Trimming cost V 0 bases and J 4 bases, with 14 bases left between them. The CDR3 sequence: CASSLAGEPRYNEQFF. The CDR3 nucleotides read TGCGCCAGCAGCTTGGCCGGAGAGCCTCGTTACAATGAGCAGTTCTTC.

Comments on this clonotype: A much larger clone differs by one base, so this may be a read error. The chain combines TRBV7-2 with TRBJ2-3, with D uncertain. Germline values: CDR1 SGHTA, CDR2 FQGNSA. The CDR3 extends over 11 amino acids. Trimming cost V 6 bases and J 5 bases, with 6 bases left between them. CDR3 nucleotides: TGTGCCAGCAGGCCTCAAGATACGCAGTATTTT. Encoded protein: CASRPQDTQYF.

This clonotype was seen ten or more times. The genes are TRBV7-2 and TRBJ2-4, with 8 bases aligning to TRBD1. The CDR3 sequence is 12 residues long. Germline values: CDR1 SGHTA, CDR2 FQGNSA. With 10 bases clipped from V and 8 bases from J, the junction kept 7 bases outside the gene matches. CDR3 amino acids: CATQGAGDIQYF. CDR3 DNA sequence: TGTGCCACCCAGGGGGCTGGGGACATTCAGTACTTC.

The sample holds one count of this clonotype. One end of the junction does not line up with germline, which may come from a read error. Here the CDR3 DNA reads TGTGCCAGCCTTAGAGCGGGGAAAACTAGCACAGAGACGCAGTATTTT. Its protein product is CASLRAGKTSTETQYF. The V gene is TRBV13, the J gene TRBJ2-3, with 7 positions matching TRBD2. The V gene's germline CDR1 is PRHDT and CDR2 FYEKMQ (reference sequence). CDR3 size: 16 residues.

The rearrangement uses TRBV12-3 or TRBV12-4 and TRBJ2-3; 9 nucleotides line up with TRBD2. The CDR3 has 14 amino acids. With V trimmed by 6 bases and J by 3 bases, 4 bases remained unmatched. CDR3 loop: CASSRTSETDTQYF. The CDR3 DNA reads TGTGCCAGCAGCCGGACTAGCGAGACAGATACGCAGTATTTT.

As concerns this clonotype: At one end the junction does not follow the germline gene, possibly because of a read error. V and J are TRBV7-2 and TRBJ2-1; weak D call: TRBD2 (7 bases). Germline CDR1 is SGHTA and CDR2 is FQGNSA. This CDR3 spans 15 amino acids. CDR3 DNA sequence: TGTGCCAACAGCTTTGAGGGGGGGCGTCGCAATGAGCAGTTCTTC. It codes for CANSFEGGRRNEQFF.

This clonotype turned up a few times. The genes are TRBV4-3 and TRBJ1-1; D is ambiguous. Germline-derived CDR1 and CDR2 are LGHNA and YSLEER. Trimming took 0 bases from V and 1 from J, leaving 6 bases between them. The CDR3 contains 14 residues. The CDR3 DNA sequence: TGCGCCAGCAGCCAAGATCTGGCGAACACTGAAGCTTTCTTT. It specifies CASSQDLANTEAFF.

V gene TRBV5-1 combines with J gene TRBJ1-4; perhaps TRBD1 as D (6 bases). CDR1 and CDR2 (germline): SGHRS, YFSETQ. The CDR3 sequence is 15 residues long. The V end lost 3 bases, the J end lost 3 bases, and 12 bases lay between the germline ends. The CDR3 loop is CASSSSRGANEKLFF. The CDR3 DNA sequence: TGCGCCAGCAGCTCTTCCAGGGGAGCTAATGAAAAACTGTTTTTT.

The chain joins TRBV4-2 to TRBJ1-5; unclear D gene. There are 15 residues in the CDR3. The germline V gene encodes CDR1 LGHNA and CDR2 YNFKEQ. Trimming removed 0 bases at V and 5 bases at J, with 11 bases between. The CDR3 reads CASSQDLSDDQPQHF. CDR3 DNA: TGTGCCAGCAGCCAAGATCTGTCCGACGATCAGCCCCAGCATTTT.

Regarding this clonotype: A clone one base away is much larger, so this may be a read error. The chain carries TRBV12-3 or TRBV12-4 and TRBJ1-1; no definite D call. The CDR3 covers 13 residues. V was trimmed by 3 bases and J by 3 bases, leaving 8 bases between them. CDR3 DNA: TGTGCCAGCAGTTTGGCTGAATACACTGAAGCTTTCTTT. Residues: CASSLAEYTEAFF.

Details on this clonotype: Relative to the germline gene, one junction end is altered; a read error may explain this. J is TRBJ2-7 and V is TRBV27; D might be TRBD2 (6 bases). Germline CDR1 reads MNHEY; CDR2 reads SMNVEV (reference sequence). CDR3 length equals 15 residues. CDR3 sequence reads: CASIPYGGRAYEQYF. The CDR3 DNA reads TGCGCCAGCATACCCTACGGGGGTAGGGCCTACGAGCAGTACTTC.

Ten or more counts support this clonotype. The gene calls are TRBV6-6 and TRBJ2-5; TRBD1 aligns across 7 bases. The CDR3 totals 12 residues. Germline lookup yields CDR1 MNHNY and CDR2 SVGAGI (reference sequence). J lost 2 bases, V lost 7 bases, and 1 base had no gene match. The CDR3 DNA reads as TGTGCCAGCACGGGACAGCAAGAGACCCAGTACTTC. Residues: CASTGQQETQYF.

As DNA, the CDR3 is TGTGCCAGCAGTGTGGACAGGGGGCGGGTTTACGAGCAGTACTTC. Amino acid sequence: CASSVDRGRVYEQYF. The chain joins TRBV2 to TRBJ2-5; 11 bases match TRBD1. Near its end, the DNA agrees better with TRBJ2-7, so the J call may be wrong. Germline V gene sequence: CDR1 SNHLY, CDR2 FYNNEI. CDR3 length equals 15 residues.

The table lists this clonotype with a few counts. This sequence joins TRBV7-2 and TRBJ1-2, with 8 bases fitting TRBD1. The ends lost 5 bases at V and 4 bases at J; junction bases unmatched: 6. The CDR3 sequence is 14 residues long. The germline V gene encodes CDR1 SGHTA and CDR2 FQGNSA. CDR3 DNA: TGTGCCAGCAGCCCGACAGGGGAGGGCTATGGCTACACCTTC. Translating gives CASSPTGEGYGYTF.

The gene calls are TRBV28 and TRBJ2-1; TRBD1 or TRBD2 may be the D gene (6 bases each). The ends were cut back, 7 bases at V and 7 bases at J, with 14 bases in the middle. The germline CDR1 and CDR2 sequences are MDHEN and SYDVKM. This CDR3 spans 13 amino acids. In DNA form, the CDR3 reads TGTGCCAGCACCATTGGGGGGCGTAATGAGCAGTTCTTC. Protein product: CASTIGGRNEQFF.

The CDR3 here is CASTPGGPTNEQYF. In nucleotides, the CDR3 is TGTGCCAGCACCCCCGGGGGCCCTACCAATGAGCAGTACTTC. The chain recombines TRBV6-6 with TRBJ2-1; D is perhaps TRBD1 or TRBD2 (6 bases each). The end of the DNA aligns better with TRBJ2-7, so the J call may be wrong. Germline-derived CDR1 and CDR2 are MNHNY and SVGAGI (reference sequence). The CDR3 runs to 14 residues.

This clonotype has only a few counts. The chain couples TRBV15 to TRBJ2-1, with TRBD1 matching over 9 bases. Germline CDR1 and CDR2: LNHNV and YYDKDF (reference sequence). With 1 base clipped from V and 3 bases from J, the junction kept 1 base outside the gene matches. The CDR3 has 15 amino acids. The CDR3 reads CATSRGTGVYNEQFF. As DNA, the CDR3 is TGTGCCACCAGCAGAGGGACAGGGGTCTACAATGAGCAGTTCTTC. Full variable domain (outside the CDR3, taken from reference TRBV15 and TRBJ2-1): DAMVIQNPRYQVTQFGKPVTLSCSQTLNHNVMYWYQQKSSQAPKLLFHYYDKDFNNEADTPDNFQSRRPNTSFCFLDIRSPGLGDTAMYLCATSRGTGVYNEQFFGPGTRLTVL.

For this clonotype: This may be a read error, as it is one base from a much larger clone. This chain uses TRBV28 with TRBJ2-3, with 10 bases fitting TRBD2. V lost 6 bases to trimming and J lost 4 bases; unmatched junction nucleotides: 10. The CDR3 consists of 16 residues. The V gene's germline CDR1 is MDHEN and CDR2 SYDVKM. CDR3 sequence (DNA): TGTGCCAGCAGGAGTCAAGCGGGGGGGGAGGCAGATACGCAGTATTTT. The encoded protein is CASRSQAGGEADTQYF.

This clonotype was counted a single time. The chain is built from TRBV20-1 and TRBJ2-7, with D uncertain. The CDR3 totals 14 residues. Germline V lookup: CDR1 DFQATT, CDR2 SNEGSKA (reference sequence). Trimming took off 0 bases at V and 2 bases at J, with 11 bases between the two ends. The CDR3 DNA sequence: TGCAGTGCTAGAGATTCCCAGGTCACCTACGAGCAGTACTTC. Translation gives CSARDSQVTYEQYF.